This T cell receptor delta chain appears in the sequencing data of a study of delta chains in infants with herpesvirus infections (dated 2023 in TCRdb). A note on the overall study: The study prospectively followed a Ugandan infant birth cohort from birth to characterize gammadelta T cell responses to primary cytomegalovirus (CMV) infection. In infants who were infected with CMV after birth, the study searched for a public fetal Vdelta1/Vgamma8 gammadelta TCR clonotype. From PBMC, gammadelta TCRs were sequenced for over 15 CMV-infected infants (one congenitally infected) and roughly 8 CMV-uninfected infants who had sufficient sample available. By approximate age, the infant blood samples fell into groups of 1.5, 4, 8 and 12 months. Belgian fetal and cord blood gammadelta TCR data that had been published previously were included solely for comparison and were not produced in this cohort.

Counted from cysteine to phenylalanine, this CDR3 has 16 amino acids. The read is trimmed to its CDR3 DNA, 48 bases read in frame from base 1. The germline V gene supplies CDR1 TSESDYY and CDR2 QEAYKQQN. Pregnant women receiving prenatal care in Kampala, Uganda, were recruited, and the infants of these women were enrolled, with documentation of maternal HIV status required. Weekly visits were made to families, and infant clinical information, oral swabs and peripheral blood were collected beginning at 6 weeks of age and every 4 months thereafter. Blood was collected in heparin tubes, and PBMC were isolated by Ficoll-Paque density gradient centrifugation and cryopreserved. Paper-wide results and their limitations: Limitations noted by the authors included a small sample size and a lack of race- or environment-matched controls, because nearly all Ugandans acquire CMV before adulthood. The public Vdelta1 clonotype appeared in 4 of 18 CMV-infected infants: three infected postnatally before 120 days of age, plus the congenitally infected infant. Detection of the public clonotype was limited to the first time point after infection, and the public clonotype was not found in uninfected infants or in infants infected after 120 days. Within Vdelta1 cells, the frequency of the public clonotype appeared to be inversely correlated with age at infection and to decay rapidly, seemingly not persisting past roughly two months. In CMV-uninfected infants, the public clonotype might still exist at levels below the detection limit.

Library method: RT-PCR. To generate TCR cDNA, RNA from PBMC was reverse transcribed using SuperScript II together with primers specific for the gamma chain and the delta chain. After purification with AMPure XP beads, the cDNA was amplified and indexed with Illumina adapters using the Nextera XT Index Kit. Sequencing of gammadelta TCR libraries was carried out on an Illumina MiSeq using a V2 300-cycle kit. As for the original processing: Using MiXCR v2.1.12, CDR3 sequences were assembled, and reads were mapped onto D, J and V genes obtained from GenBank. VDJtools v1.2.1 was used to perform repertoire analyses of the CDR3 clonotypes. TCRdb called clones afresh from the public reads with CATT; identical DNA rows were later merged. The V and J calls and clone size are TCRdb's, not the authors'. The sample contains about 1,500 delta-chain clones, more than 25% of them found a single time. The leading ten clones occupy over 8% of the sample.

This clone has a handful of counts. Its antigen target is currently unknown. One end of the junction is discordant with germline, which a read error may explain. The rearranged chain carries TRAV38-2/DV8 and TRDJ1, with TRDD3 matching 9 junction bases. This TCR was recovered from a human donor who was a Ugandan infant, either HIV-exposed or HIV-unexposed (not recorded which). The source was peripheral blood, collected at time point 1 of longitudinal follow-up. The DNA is TGTGCTTATAGGAGCACGAAACCACTGTACTGGGGATACGCGTTTTTT. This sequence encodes CAYRSTKPLYWGYAFF.